Shown below are 28 T cell receptor beta chains from a single sample sequenced in a study of CD8+ T cells in alopecia areata. Markers used for sorting pooled cutaneous lymph node cells were CD4, CD8alpha, NKG2D, NKG2ACE and others. Sequencing relied on a cDNA template that was reverse transcribed from extracted RNA. Clones were read by immunoSEQ multiplex PCR, and TCRdb kept only the in-frame ones, dropping some. Observed in the sample are about 6,000 clones, none of them singletons. Material: CD8+ T cells sorted from a lymph node. Receptors originate from a C3H/HeJ mouse with alopecia areata. For this strain, the MHC haplotype corresponds to H2-k.

This clone was observed a handful of times. The gene symbols are mouse symbols. The read halts 4 residues ahead of the CDR3 end, with the missing end drawn from the germline J gene. This chain uses TRBV4 with TRBJ2-3, with 8 positions matching TRBD2. The CDR3 length is 16 residues. Germline V gives CDR1 LGHDT, CDR2 YNNKQL (reference sequence). V shed 3 bases, J shed 0 bases, and the junction held 5 bases outside the gene matches. The part of the CDR3 DNA that was read is TGTGCCAGCAGCTACTGGGGGGCTTCTAGTGCAGAA. Translating gives CASSYWGASSAE. The full CDR3 sequence reads CASSYWGASSAETLYF. Drawing the rest from reference TRBV4 and TRBJ2-3, the complete variable domain is ETAVFQTPNYHVTQVGNEVSFNCKQTLGHDTMYWYKQDSKKLLKIMFSYNNKQLIVNETVPRRFSPQSSDKAHLNLRIKSVEPEDSAVYLCASSYWGASSAETLYFGSGTRLTVL.

Comment on this clone: The gene names here belong to mouse. Read coverage stops 4 residues before the CDR3 terminus; the germline J gene supplies the remainder. This chain uses TRBV13-3 with TRBJ2-5, with TRBD2 identical over 12 bases. The ends lost 0 bases at V and 1 base at J; junction bases unmatched: 3. From germline, CDR1 is NNHDY and CDR2 SYVADS. The CDR3 runs to 17 residues. Incomplete CDR3 DNA: TGTGCCAGCAGTGATGTGGGACTGGGGGGCGACCAAGAC. It specifies CASSDVGLGGDQD. In full, the CDR3 is CASSDVGLGGDQDTQYF.

The table lists this clone with many counts. Gene labels here are mouse ones. The read falls 3 residues short of the CDR3 end, and the missing part is taken from the germline J gene. The chain recombines TRBV13-3 with TRBJ1-6; a possible D gene is TRBD1 (6 bases). TRBJ1-6 is marked as an open reading frame, function uncertain. Germline V gene sequence: CDR1 NNHDY, CDR2 SYVADS. The V gene lost 3 bases and the J gene lost 2 bases, with 6 bases spanning the gap. The CDR3 length is 14 residues. The sequenced part of the CDR3 DNA is TGTGCCAGCAGTGGGACAGCCTATAATTCGCCC. Translating gives CASSGTAYNSP. The complete CDR3 sequence is CASSGTAYNSPLYF.

At least ten counts were recorded for this clone. Gene names follow the mouse nomenclature. The read halts 4 residues ahead of the CDR3 end, with the missing end drawn from the germline J gene. The chain uses TRBV12-1 and TRBJ2-1; 8 nucleotides line up with TRBD2. This CDR3 region has 15 residues. J lost 1 base, V lost 2 bases, and 3 bases had no gene match. The germline V gene encodes CDR1 SGHSN and CDR2 HYEKVE. The CDR3 loop reads CASSPYWGNYAEQFF. CDR3 bases read: TGTGCCAGCTCTCCCTACTGGGGGAACTATGCT.

The sample holds a few counts of this clone. The germline and genes are mouse ones. Read coverage stops 4 residues before the CDR3 terminus; the germline J gene supplies the remainder. This sample includes further DNA sequences coding for the same CDR3. The rearrangement uses TRBV3 and TRBJ2-2; 11 bases are shared with TRBD1. The germline V gene has CDR1 SNHLY and CDR2 FYNGKV (reference sequence). The CDR3 consists of 16 residues. V was clipped by 5 bases and J by 2 bases; unmatched bases: 4. The covered CDR3 bases are TGTGCCAGCAGCCCCGGACAGGGGGCCAACACCGGG. Its protein product is CASSPGQGANTG. The entire CDR3 is CASSPGQGANTGQLYF.

This clone was seen many times. Genes here carry mouse names. The CDR3 end falls 4 residues outside the read, so it is completed with the germline J gene. The chain carries TRBV13-3 and TRBJ2-4; a possible D gene is TRBD1 (5 bases). Trimming stripped 3 bases from V and 1 base from J, with 9 bases between. The CDR3 is 14 residues long. Per germline, CDR1 NNHDY and CDR2 SYVADS. CDR3 in amino acids: CASSALTGQNTLYF. CDR3 DNA, as far as it was read: TGTGCCAGCAGTGCCCTGACAGGTCAAAAC. The full variable domain, completed using reference TRBV13-3 and TRBJ2-4, is EAAVTQSPRSKVAVTGGKVTLSCHQTNNHDYMYWYRQDTGHGLRLIHYSYVADSTEKGDIPDGYKASRPSQENFSLILELASLSQTAVYFCASSALTGQNTLYFGAGTRLSVL.

With regard to this clone: Since a far larger clone is one base different, this is likely a read error. Mouse gene names apply. The sequenced CDR3 bases are TGTGCCAGCAGTATACTGGGGGGGCGC. It specifies CASSILGGR. The CDR3, in full, reads CASSILGGRDYTF. The chain links TRBV19 to TRBJ1-2; a weak D match, TRBD1 (6 bases). The read finishes 4 residues shy of the CDR3 end, and the germline J gene is used to complete it. The CDR3 runs to 13 residues. Germline V lookup: CDR1 FNHDT, CDR2 SITEND (reference sequence). The entire variable domain, with the rest obtained from reference TRBV19 and TRBJ1-2, is as follows: GGIITQTPKFLIGQEGQKLTLKCQQNFNHDTMYWYRQDSGKGLRLIYYSITENDLQKGDLSEGYDASREKKSSFSLTVTSAQKNEMAVFLCASSILGGRDYTFGSGTRLLVI.

This clone was seen a handful of times. Here the gene names and germline are mouse. The read comes to an end 4 residues before the CDR3 does, leaving the germline J gene to fill in the end. This chain connects TRBV13-2 to TRBJ2-4; 9 bases fit TRBD2. The V gene's germline CDR1 is NNHNN and CDR2 SYGAGS (reference sequence). The CDR3 is 16 residues long. With 1 base clipped from V and 0 bases from J, the junction kept 3 bases outside the gene matches. The CDR3 protein is CASGDWTGASQNTLYF. CDR3 DNA, as far as it was read: TGTGCCAGCGGTGATTGGACTGGGGCTAGTCAAAAC.

A note on this clone: The listed genes are named as in mouse. Read coverage stops 4 residues before the CDR3 terminus; the germline J gene supplies the remainder. V usage is TRBV1 and J usage is TRBJ2-4, with 7 bases fitting TRBD2. The V and J ends lost 1 base and 0 bases, in that order; junction bases with no gene match: 4. The CDR3 is made up of 16 amino acids. CDR1 is NSQYPW and CDR2 is LRSPGD in the germline V gene (reference sequence). CDR3 sequence reads: CTCSAGGGTSQNTLYF. The part of the CDR3 DNA that was read is TGCACCTGCAGTGCAGGTGGGGGGACTAGTCAAAAC.

This clone was counted ten times or more. All gene names here are mouse names. The read halts 4 residues ahead of the CDR3 end, with the missing end drawn from the germline J gene. The chain joins TRBV13-3 to TRBJ1-1; the match to TRBD1 covers 7 bases. J gave up 4 bases and V 6 bases, and 6 bases lay outside the gene matches. The CDR3 has 13 residues. CDR1 is NNHDY, CDR2 SYVADS, per germline. The part of the CDR3 DNA that was read is TGTGCCAGCACCAGACAGGGAGGCACA. As protein: CASTRQGGT. The CDR3 in full is CASTRQGGTEVFF.

This clone was counted at least ten times. The listed genes are named as in mouse. The sequence runs out 4 residues before the end of the CDR3; the remainder is reconstructed from the germline J gene. This sequence joins TRBV13-3 and TRBJ2-1; 8 nucleotides line up with TRBD1. The CDR3 loop spans 13 amino acids. From germline, CDR1 is NNHDY and CDR2 SYVADS. The part of the CDR3 DNA that was read is TGTGCCAGCAGTGGACAGGGGCGGGCT. It yields the protein CASSGQGRA. The whole CDR3 protein reads CASSGQGRAEQFF.

Judged by abundance, this clone is medium-sized. These gene names are mouse names. The observed sequence ends 4 residues before the CDR3 terminus, with the missing tail filled in from the germline J gene. V usage is TRBV29 and J usage is TRBJ1-2; D remains ambiguous. Trimming removed 4 bases at V and 0 bases at J, with 9 bases between. The CDR3 spans 14 residues. Germline lookup yields CDR1 MSHET and CDR2 SYDVDS. CDR3: CASSSQQANSDYTF. CDR3 DNA (partial): TGTGCTAGCAGTTCCCAACAAGCAAACTCC.

By share of the sample, this clone is medium-sized. Genes and germline are mouse. The sequence runs out 4 residues before the end of the CDR3; the remainder is reconstructed from the germline J gene. The V and J genes are TRBV12-2 and TRBJ2-7; 7 bases agree with TRBD1. This CDR3 contains 11 residues. The germline CDR1 and CDR2 sequences are SGHLS and HYDKME. This chain's CDR3 is CASSDRDEQYF. The DNA read from the CDR3 is TGTGCCAGCTCTGACAGGGAT.

The table lists this clone with many counts. Mouse gene names and germline throughout. With the read ending 4 residues before the CDR3 end, the germline J gene is used to fill in that end. The V and J genes are TRBV1 and TRBJ2-4; 7 bases align to TRBD1. The CDR3 is 13 residues long. Per germline, CDR1 NSQYPW and CDR2 LRSPGD (reference sequence). The part of the CDR3 DNA that was read is TGCACCTGCAGTGCCCAGGGGGAAAAC. Amino acid sequence: CTCSAQGEN. The entire CDR3 reads CTCSAQGENTLYF.

Ten or more counts support this clone. Gene names denote mouse genes. The sequenced fragment ends 4 residues before the CDR3 boundary, so the rest is inferred from the germline J gene. The rearrangement joins TRBV13-2 to TRBJ1-2; TRBD1 aligns across 8 bases. The V segment lost 5 bases and the J segment 0 bases; nucleotides outside the gene matches: 0. The CDR3 runs to 13 residues. Germline-derived CDR1 and CDR2 are NNHNN and SYGAGS (reference sequence). CDR3 in amino acids: CASGQGANSDYTF. CDR3 DNA (partial): TGTGCCAGCGGACAGGGGGCAAACTCC.

Only a few counts were recorded for this clone. Gene names follow the mouse nomenclature. CDR3 amino acids: CAWSLGTVQDTQYF. The sequenced CDR3 bases are TGTGCCTGGAGTCTTGGGACTGTACAAGAC. The chain combines TRBV31 with TRBJ2-5; 7 nucleotides line up with TRBD2. The read stops 4 residues short of the end of the CDR3; the missing end is completed from the germline J gene. The trim removed 0 bases at V and 3 bases at J, leaving 3 bases unmatched. CDR3 length: 14 amino acids. CDR1 and CDR2 from the germline V gene are GKSSPN and SITVG.

This clone has more than one count but fewer than ten. Mouse germline and gene names are used. The read ends 4 residues early relative to the CDR3; the germline J gene fills the gap. The rearrangement joins TRBV31 to TRBJ2-1; D is possibly TRBD1 (6 bases). CDR3 size: 13 residues. The V end was cut by 5 bases, the J end by 1 base, with 9 bases between. Looked up from germline, CDR1 is GKSSPN and CDR2 is SITVG. Partial CDR3 DNA: TGTGCCTGGGGGGACAAAAACTATGCT. Protein sequence: CAWGDKNYA. The entire CDR3 protein reads CAWGDKNYAEQFF.

By frequency in the sample, this clone is medium-sized. The germline and genes are mouse ones. The read terminates 4 residues before the CDR3 end, so the remaining end is supplied by the germline J gene. This chain uses TRBV1 with TRBJ2-7; the match to TRBD2 covers 14 bases. J was trimmed by 0 bases and V by 3 bases; bases with no gene match: 4. This CDR3 spans 17 amino acids. Germline CDR1 reads NSQYPW; CDR2 reads LRSPGD (reference sequence). CDR3 sequence: CTCSARDWGGASYEQYF. The CDR3 DNA, read in part, is TGCACCTGCAGTGCCCGGGACTGGGGGGGCGCCTCCTAT.

This clone came up many times. Mouse gene names apply. The read halts 4 residues ahead of the CDR3 end, with the missing end drawn from the germline J gene. The V and J genes are TRBV31 and TRBJ1-2; unclear D gene. Trimming shortened V by 0 bases and J by 0 bases, and 5 bases separated the two germline ends. Per germline, CDR1 GKSSPN and CDR2 SITVG. The CDR3 runs 13 residues. CDR3 amino acids: CAWSLQTNSDYTF. The CDR3 bases that were read are TGTGCCTGGAGTCTCCAGACAAACTCC.

This clone was seen a few times. Mouse gene names and germline throughout. The part of the CDR3 DNA that was read is TGTAGTTCTAGAGACTGGGGGGAAAAC. Amino acids: CSSRDWGEN. The full CDR3 sequence reads CSSRDWGENTLYF. The chain has TRBV30 and TRBJ2-4; 8 positions match TRBD2. The read terminates 4 residues before the CDR3 end, so the remaining end is supplied by the germline J gene. Germline lookup yields CDR1 SQVVS and CDR2 ANEGSEA. The CDR3 totals 13 residues.

To note about this clone: Gene names refer to mouse genes. The read halts 4 residues ahead of the CDR3 end, with the missing end drawn from the germline J gene. This chain connects TRBV19 to TRBJ2-5; 11 nucleotides agree with TRBD2. This CDR3 comprises 14 residues. The V gene's germline CDR1 is FNHDT and CDR2 SITEND (reference sequence). The covered CDR3 bases are TGTGCCAGCAGTAAGGGACTGGGGGAAGAC. This codes for CASSKGLGED. The entire CDR3 sequence reads CASSKGLGEDTQYF.

In this sample, this clone turned up a few times. The genes and germline here are from mouse. Read data end 4 residues before the CDR3 end; the end is taken from the germline J gene. V is TRBV5 and J is TRBJ2-1, with 9 bases lining up with TRBD2. V lost 4 bases to trimming and J lost 1 base; unmatched junction nucleotides: 2. Germline CDR1 and CDR2: LGHNA and YNLKQL (reference sequence). CDR3 size: 15 residues. The chain's CDR3 is CASSPDWGNYAEQFF. The sequenced CDR3 bases are TGTGCCAGCAGCCCAGACTGGGGGAACTATGCT.

The sample holds many counts of this clone. The gene names here belong to mouse. The observed sequence ends 4 residues before the CDR3 terminus, with the missing tail filled in from the germline J gene. The chain joins TRBV12-2 to TRBJ1-1, with D perhaps TRBD1 (6 bases). Germline CDR1 reads SGHLS; CDR2 reads HYDKME. This CDR3 is built from 14 residues. CDR3 DNA, as far as it was read: TGTGCCAGCTCTCTGGCTGGGGGGGCGCGA. Protein sequence: CASSLAGGAR. The full CDR3 sequence reads CASSLAGGAREVFF.

This clone appeared many times. Genes and germline are mouse. The DNA ends 4 residues before the CDR3 does, and the rest of the CDR3 is filled in from the germline J gene. The identical CDR3 is also encoded by other nucleotide sequences in the sample. The chain combines TRBV13-3 with TRBJ1-1; D unresolved. The CDR3 loop spans 12 amino acids. Looked up from germline, CDR1 is NNHDY and CDR2 is SYVADS. With 5 bases removed from V and 2 bases from J, the gap between germline ends came to 7 bases. CDR3 bases read: TGTGCCAGCAGACAACCTAACACA. This codes for CASRQPNT. The entire CDR3 protein reads CASRQPNTEVFF.

This clone appeared many times. Genes and germline come from the mouse. The covered CDR3 bases are TGTGCCAGCAGTACAGGGTAT. This translates into CASSTGY. The whole CDR3 is CASSTGYEQYF. The chain joins TRBV13-3 to TRBJ2-7; D perhaps matches TRBD1 (6 bases). The read halts 4 residues ahead of the CDR3 end, with the missing end drawn from the germline J gene. The CDR3 runs to 11 residues. Per germline, CDR1 NNHDY and CDR2 SYVADS.

With regard to this clone: Genes and germline are mouse. The read gets to within 4 residues of the CDR3 end, and the germline J gene fills in the rest. The genes are TRBV31 and TRBJ2-1; D not resolved. Germline V gene data show CDR1 as GKSSPN and CDR2 as SITVG. V was pared by 1 base and J by 0 bases, with 4 bases between. CDR3 size: 13 residues. The CDR3 protein is CAWSRGNYAEQFF. The part of the CDR3 DNA that was read is TGTGCCTGGAGTCGTGGTAACTATGCT.

This clone was seen repeatedly, ten times or more. These gene names are mouse names. The read ends 4 residues early relative to the CDR3; the germline J gene fills the gap. V and J are TRBV1 and TRBJ2-7; D is uncertain. The CDR3 runs 15 residues. Germline CDR1 and CDR2: NSQYPW and LRSPGD (reference sequence). The V gene lost 0 bases and the J gene lost 2 bases, with 11 bases spanning the gap. CDR3 in amino acids: CTCSADGRQAYEQYF. The part of the CDR3 DNA that was read is TGCACCTGCAGTGCAGATGGTAGGCAGGCCTAT.

This clone is labeled medium-sized. Gene labels here are mouse ones. The covered CDR3 bases are TGTGCTAGCAGTGACTGGGGGCCTGCAAACACCGGG. Residues: CASSDWGPANTG. The full CDR3 sequence reads CASSDWGPANTGQLYF. The chain links TRBV17 to TRBJ2-2; TRBD2 matches 9 bases. The missing CDR3 end, 4 residues past where the read stops, is filled in from the germline J gene. V trimming: 5 bases; J trimming: 0 bases; junction bases outside the gene matches: 4. Per germline, CDR1 MNHDT and CDR2 YYDKIL. This CDR3 region has 16 residues.